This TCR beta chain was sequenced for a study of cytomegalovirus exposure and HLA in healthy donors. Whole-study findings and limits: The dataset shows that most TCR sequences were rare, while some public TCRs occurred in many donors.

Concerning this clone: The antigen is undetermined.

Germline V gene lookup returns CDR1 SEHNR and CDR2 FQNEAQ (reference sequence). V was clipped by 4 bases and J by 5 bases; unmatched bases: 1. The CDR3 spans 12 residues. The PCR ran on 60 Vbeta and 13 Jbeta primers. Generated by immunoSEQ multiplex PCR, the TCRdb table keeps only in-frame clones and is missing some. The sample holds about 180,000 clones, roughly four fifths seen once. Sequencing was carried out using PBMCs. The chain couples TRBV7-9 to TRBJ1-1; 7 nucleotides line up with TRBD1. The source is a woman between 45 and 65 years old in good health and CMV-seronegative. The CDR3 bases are TGTGCCAGCAGCTCGGACAGGACTGAAGCTTTCTTT. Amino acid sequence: CASSSDRTEAFF. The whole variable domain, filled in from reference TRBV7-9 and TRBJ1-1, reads DTGVSQNPRHKITKRGQNVTFRCDPISEHNRLYWYRQTLGQGPEFLTYFQNEAQLEKSRLLSDRFSAERPKGSFSTLEIQRTEQGDSAMYLCASSSDRTEAFFGQGTRLTVV.